The 30 T cell receptor beta chains below all came from one sample that was sequenced in a study of graft-versus-host responses after intestinal transplantation. Their specific antigens are unknown. Clones were sequenced by immunoSEQ multiplex PCR, and TCRdb holds only the in-frame ones, with some missing. The table has 85,000 to 100,000 clones, around 92% seen once. Material: unstimulated CD8+ T cells sorted from spleen or lymph node cells, obtained before transplant. The source of these receptors is a human donor who was the organ donor for an intestinal transplant.

The chain carries TRBV25-1 and TRBJ2-2; a possible D gene is TRBD1 (5 bases). Between the trimmed V and J ends, which lost 6 bases and 3 bases, there was a span of 5 bases. CDR1 and CDR2 from the germline V gene are MGHDK and SYGVNS. The CDR3 covers 12 residues. This CDR3 reads CASRTDTGELFF. CDR3 DNA: TGTGCCAGCAGGACAGACACCGGGGAGCTGTTTTTT.

The chain recombines TRBV14 with TRBJ2-7, with D possibly matching TRBD1 (6 bases). CDR1 and CDR2 from the germline V gene are SGHDN and FVKESK. The CDR3 consists of 13 residues. The ends were cut back, 2 bases at V and 1 base at J, with 6 bases in the middle. The CDR3 protein is CASSQRGSYEQYF. CDR3 nucleotide sequence: TGTGCCAGCAGCCAAAGGGGGTCCTACGAGCAGTACTTC. Combining the CDR3 with reference TRBV14 and TRBJ2-7 gives the whole variable domain EAGVTQFPSHSVIEKGQTVTLRCDPISGHDNLYWYRRVMGKEIKFLLHFVKESKQDESGMPNNRFLAERTGGTYSTLKVQPAELEDSGVYFCASSQRGSYEQYFGPGTRLTVT.

The CDR3 DNA sequence: TGCGCCATCCCGGGACAGAGATTACTTTATAGCAATCAGCCCCAGCATTTT. Protein sequence: CAIPGQRLLYSNQPQHF. V gene TRBV10-1 combines with J gene TRBJ1-5; 7 positions agree with TRBD1. CDR3 size: 17 residues. The germline gives CDR1 WNHNN, CDR2 SYGVQD (reference sequence). The V gene end was trimmed by 10 bases and the J gene end by 0 bases; junction bases not matched to a gene: 15.

The chain recombines TRBV15 with TRBJ1-3; D is perhaps TRBD1 (5 bases). Looked up from germline, CDR1 is LNHNV and CDR2 is YYDKDF (reference sequence). There are 15 residues in the CDR3. V dropped 0 bases and J dropped 2 bases, with 8 bases sitting between them. CDR3 in amino acids: CATSREGRAGNTIYF. Written as DNA, the CDR3 is TGTGCCACCAGCAGAGAGGGCAGGGCTGGAAACACCATATATTTT.

The V and J genes are TRBV7-2 and TRBJ2-7; 8 bases map to TRBD2. The CDR3 has 17 residues. Germline values: CDR1 SGHTA, CDR2 FQGNSA. The junction had 18 bases not matched to a gene; V was cut back by 5 bases and J by 6 bases. The CDR3 sequence is CASSRTPGGRYDSEQYF. The CDR3 region has the DNA TGTGCCAGCAGCCGAACCCCTGGCGGGAGGTATGATAGCGAGCAGTACTTC. Full variable domain (rest looked up from reference TRBV7-2 and TRBJ2-7): GAGVSQSPSNKVTEKGKDVELRCDPISGHTALYWYRQSLGQGLEFLIYFQGNSAPDKSGLPSDRFSAERTGGSVSTLTIQRTQQEDSAVYLCASSRTPGGRYDSEQYFGPGTRLTVT.

This chain uses TRBV10-2 with TRBJ2-3, with 12 positions matching TRBD2. V gave up 5 bases and J gave up 5 bases; unmatched junction bases: 5. This CDR3 is built from 15 residues. Germline-derived CDR1 and CDR2 are WSHSY and SAAADI. CDR3 residues: CASSTGTSGRDTQYF. DNA of the CDR3: TGCGCCAGCAGTACCGGGACTAGCGGGCGAGATACGCAGTATTTT.

This clone was detected only once. The chain joins TRBV9 to TRBJ1-2; tentative D call: TRBD1 (5 bases). This CDR3 has 14 residues. CDR1 SGDLS and CDR2 YYNGEE come from the germline V gene. V gave up 0 bases and J gave up 1 base, with 7 bases separating them. The CDR3 DNA reads TGTGCCAGCAGCGTAGACAGGAATAACTATGGCTACACCTTC. It specifies CASSVDRNNYGYTF.

This clone appeared a single time. The chain recombines TRBV6-5 with TRBJ2-7; TRBD2 matches at 8 bases. The CDR3 contains 15 residues. V lost 4 bases and J lost 1; bases outside the gene matches: 6. The germline CDR1 and CDR2 sequences are MNHEY and SVGAGI. The CDR3 nucleotides are TGTGCCAGCAGTTTCGTTAGCGGGACTTCCTACGAGCAGTACTTC. This gives the protein CASSFVSGTSYEQYF.

The rearrangement links TRBV27 to TRBJ1-2, with D tentatively TRBD1 (6 bases). Germline loops: CDR1 MNHEY, CDR2 SMNVEV (reference sequence). The V end lost 7 bases, the J end lost 6 bases, and 24 bases lay between the germline ends. This CDR3 has 16 residues. The CDR3 spells CASMGLGSSQGHGYTF. As DNA, the CDR3 is TGTGCCAGCATGGGATTGGGTTCTTCTCAGGGGCATGGCTACACCTTC.

The chain couples TRBV10-3 to TRBJ1-2; D is unresolved. The CDR3 consists of 12 residues. Germline CDR1 ENHRY, CDR2 SYGVKD. V was trimmed by 8 bases and J by 4 bases, leaving 11 bases between them. The CDR3 is CAIARGGYGYTF. CDR3 DNA sequence: TGTGCCATCGCGCGGGGAGGCTATGGCTACACCTTC.

V and J are TRBV7-6 and TRBJ2-5; D possibly corresponds to TRBD2 (6 bases). The end of the DNA fits TRBJ2-7 better, so the J call may be wrong. Germline loops: CDR1 SGHVS, CDR2 FNYEAQ. CDR3 length: 14 amino acids. CDR3 DNA sequence: TGTGCCAGCAGCCTACGGGACTCTTCCTACGAGCAGTACTTC. It translates to CASSLRDSSYEQYF.

Only one count was recorded for this clone. The DNA of the CDR3 is TGTGCCAGTTCGGGACTAGCGGGAGGCAATGAGCAGTTCTTC. It yields the protein CASSGLAGGNEQFF. V and J are TRBV19 and TRBJ2-1, with 15 positions matching TRBD2. The V and J ends lost 8 bases and 6 bases, in that order; junction bases with no gene match: 2. The CDR3 has 14 amino acids. Looked up from germline, CDR1 is LNHDA and CDR2 is SQIVND (reference sequence).

This chain uses TRBV9 with TRBJ2-7; 13 positions match TRBD2. The ends lost 4 bases at V and 5 bases at J; junction bases unmatched: 3. Per germline, CDR1 SGDLS and CDR2 YYNGEE. The CDR3 covers 14 residues. CDR3 coding DNA: TGTGCCAGCAGCTTCGGACTAGCGGGAGACGAGCAGTACTTC. Protein sequence: CASSFGLAGDEQYF.

The CDR3 is CAWMLGARTEAFF. The CDR3 nucleotides read TGTGCCTGGATGCTGGGGGCGCGCACTGAAGCTTTCTTT. This chain connects TRBV30 to TRBJ1-1; maybe TRBD1 (6 bases). There are 13 residues in the CDR3. V was clipped by 4 bases and J by 4 bases, with 13 bases between them. Per germline, CDR1 GTSNPN and CDR2 SVGIG (reference sequence). Drawing the rest from reference TRBV30 and TRBJ1-1, the complete variable domain is SQTIHQWPATLVQPVGSPLSLECTVEGTSNPNLYWYRQAAGRGLQLLFYSVGIGQISSEVPQNLSASRPQDRQFILSSKKLLLSDSGFYLCAWMLGARTEAFFGQGTRLTVV.

CDR3 in amino acids: CASSSQRGAETQYF. CDR3 sequence (DNA): TGCGCCAGCAGCTCGCAGCGGGGGGCAGAGACCCAGTACTTC. J is TRBJ2-5 and V is TRBV5-1; TRBD2 aligns across 9 bases. CDR3 size: 14 residues. With 3 bases clipped from V and 4 bases from J, the junction kept 4 bases outside the gene matches. In germline, CDR1 is SGHRS, CDR2 YFSETQ. Supplemented by reference TRBV5-1 and TRBJ2-5, the full variable domain reads KAGVTQTPRYLIKTRGQQVTLSCSPISGHRSVSWYQQTPGQGLQFLFEYFSETQRNKGNFPGRFSGRQFSNSRSEMNVSTLELGDSALYLCASSSQRGAETQYFGPGTRLLVL.

This rearrangement joins TRBV9 to TRBJ2-7; the D gene is possibly TRBD2 (5 bases). The CDR3 is made up of 15 amino acids. Germline V lookup: CDR1 SGDLS, CDR2 YYNGEE. The V gene lost 2 bases and the J gene lost 5 bases, with 17 bases spanning the gap. The CDR3 loop reads CASSVIASSMDEQYF. DNA of the CDR3: TGTGCCAGCAGCGTTATCGCTAGCTCCATGGACGAGCAGTACTTC.

The chain links TRBV6-5 to TRBJ2-1; 13 nucleotides align to TRBD2. The CDR3 has 14 amino acids. The germline V gene encodes CDR1 MNHEY and CDR2 SVGAGI. V lost 10 bases, J lost 8 bases, and 8 bases stayed unmatched. The CDR3 DNA reads as TGTGCCACCTCACTAGCGGGGGGGGAGCATGAGCAGTTCTTC. It specifies CATSLAGGEHEQFF.

The V and J genes are TRBV20-1 and TRBJ2-5, with D hard to call. This CDR3 has 10 residues. Per germline, CDR1 DFQATT and CDR2 SNEGSKA (reference sequence). The ends were cut back, 6 bases at V and 5 bases at J, with 7 bases in the middle. The CDR3 DNA sequence: TGCAGTGCCTCCGTGGAGACCCAGTACTTC. Translating gives CSASVETQYF.

The genes are TRBV27 and TRBJ2-7; D remains ambiguous. Trimming shortened V by 0 bases and J by 6 bases, and 9 bases separated the two germline ends. The CDR3 consists of 13 residues. Germline V gives CDR1 MNHEY, CDR2 SMNVEV (reference sequence). The CDR3 nucleotides read TGTGCCAGCAGTTTATCTGGTTTCAGCGAGCAGTACTTC. As protein: CASSLSGFSEQYF.

The rearrangement links TRBV4-1 to TRBJ2-7, with D perhaps TRBD1 (6 bases). Looked up from germline, CDR1 is MGHRA and CDR2 is YSYEKL. The CDR3 sequence is 15 residues long. Trimming removed 0 bases at V and 4 bases at J, with 13 bases between. CDR3 sequence: CASSQDYIQGYEQYF. CDR3 coding DNA: TGCGCCAGCAGCCAAGATTATATACAGGGTTACGAGCAGTACTTC.

Details on this clone: Other nucleotide sequences from this sample produce the same CDR3. The chain combines TRBV19 with TRBJ1-5; the D gene is possibly TRBD1 (5 bases). The length of the CDR3 is 14 residues. Germline lookup yields CDR1 LNHDA and CDR2 SQIVND (reference sequence). V lost 3 bases and J 3 bases, leaving 9 bases between the germline ends. The CDR3 coding sequence is TGTGCCAGTAGTATTTGGGACTCCAATCAGCCCCAGCATTTT. Protein product: CASSIWDSNQPQHF.

The sample holds one count of this clone. The chain joins TRBV4-1 to TRBJ2-7; 11 nucleotides agree with TRBD2. Germline CDR1 is MGHRA and CDR2 is YSYEKL. With 0 bases clipped from V and 3 bases from J, the junction kept 7 bases outside the gene matches. The CDR3 runs to 17 residues. The CDR3 loop is CASSQELAGAFNYEQYF. Written as DNA, the CDR3 is TGCGCCAGCAGCCAAGAACTAGCGGGAGCGTTTAACTACGAGCAGTACTTC.

The chain is built from TRBV2 and TRBJ2-1, with D possibly being TRBD2 (6 bases). With 3 bases removed from V and 10 bases from J, the gap between germline ends came to 10 bases. Germline CDR1 reads SNHLY; CDR2 reads FYNNEI. This CDR3 has 12 residues. CDR3 region: CASSDQGLEQFF. The CDR3 coding sequence is TGTGCCAGCAGTGATCAGGGACTCGAGCAGTTCTTC.

This chain joins TRBV6-1 and TRBJ1-2; 8 bases map to TRBD1. Germline V CDR1 and CDR2: MNHNS, SASEGT. The V gene end was trimmed by 4 bases and the J gene end by 8 bases; junction bases not matched to a gene: 12. The CDR3 is 15 amino acids. CDR3: CASSGLTGEWGGYTF. The CDR3 nucleotides are TGTGCCAGCAGTGGTCTGACAGGGGAATGGGGAGGCTACACCTTC.

As DNA, the CDR3 is TGTGCCAGCAGCTTGACAGGGGGAAACTATGGCTACACCTTC. Translation: CASSLTGGNYGYTF. The chain joins TRBV13 to TRBJ1-2; 9 bases map to TRBD1. J lost 2 bases, V lost 3 bases, and 1 base had no gene match. There are 14 residues in the CDR3. Germline CDR1 is PRHDT and CDR2 is FYEKMQ (reference sequence).

The rearrangement links TRBV7-9 to TRBJ1-1; no firm D call. Deletions cut 8 bases from V and 4 bases from J, with 14 bases between. Germline V gives CDR1 SEHNR, CDR2 FQNEAQ (reference sequence). The CDR3 loop spans 13 amino acids. CDR3 in DNA: TGTGCCAGCTTGGCCGGAGTGGGCACTGAAGCTTTCTTT. Translated, it gives CASLAGVGTEAFF.

The chain recombines TRBV2 with TRBJ1-2; weak D call: TRBD1 (6 bases). The CDR3 is made up of 14 amino acids. Germline CDR1 SNHLY, CDR2 FYNNEI. V was shortened by 6 bases and J by 3 bases, with 14 bases between the two germline ends. The CDR3 sequence is CASSADRKHYGYTF. Here the CDR3 DNA reads TGTGCCAGCAGCGCCGACAGGAAACACTATGGCTACACCTTC.

This clone came up once. The chain couples TRBV7-9 to TRBJ2-1; D might be TRBD1 (5 bases). V was trimmed by 5 bases and J by 6 bases, leaving 20 bases between them. CDR1 and CDR2 (germline): SEHNR, FQNEAQ (reference sequence). The CDR3 is 16 amino acids. CDR3 sequence (DNA): TGTGCCAGCAGCGTCCTCTTAGGGGTGGGTCCCAATGAGCAGTTCTTC. As protein: CASSVLLGVGPNEQFF.

The chain employs TRBV9 and TRBJ1-1; D is unresolved. The CDR3 loop spans 14 amino acids. The V gene lost 0 bases and the J gene lost 3 bases, with 9 bases spanning the gap. Germline V lookup: CDR1 SGDLS, CDR2 YYNGEE. For the CDR3, the DNA is TGTGCCAGCAGCGTAGAGGGAGGCCACACTGAAGCTTTCTTT. It translates to CASSVEGGHTEAFF.

This rearrangement joins TRBV15 to TRBJ2-7; 8 nucleotides match TRBD1. Germline V gene lookup returns CDR1 LNHNV and CDR2 YYDKDF (reference sequence). The CDR3 consists of 14 residues. The V gene end was trimmed by 5 bases and the J gene end by 4 bases; junction bases not matched to a gene: 7. The DNA of the CDR3 is TGTGCCACCAGCCAGACAGGGGAATTATACGAGCAGTACTTC. This encodes CATSQTGELYEQYF.